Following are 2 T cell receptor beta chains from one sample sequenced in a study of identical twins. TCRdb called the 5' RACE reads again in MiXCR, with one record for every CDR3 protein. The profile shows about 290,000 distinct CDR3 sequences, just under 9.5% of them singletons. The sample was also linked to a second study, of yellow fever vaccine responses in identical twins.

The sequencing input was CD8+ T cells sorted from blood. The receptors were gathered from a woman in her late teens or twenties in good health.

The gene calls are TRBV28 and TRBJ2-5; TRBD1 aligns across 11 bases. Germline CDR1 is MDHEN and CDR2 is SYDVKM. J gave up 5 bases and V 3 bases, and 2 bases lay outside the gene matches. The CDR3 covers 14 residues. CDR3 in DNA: TGTGCCAGCAGTTTGGGGACAGGGGGGGAGACCCAGTACTTC. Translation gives CASSLGTGGETQYF.

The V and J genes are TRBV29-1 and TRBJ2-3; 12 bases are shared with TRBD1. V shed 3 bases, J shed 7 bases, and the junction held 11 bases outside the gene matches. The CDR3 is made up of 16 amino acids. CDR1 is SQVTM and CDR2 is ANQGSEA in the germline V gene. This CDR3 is CSVEVFAGQGAYTQYF. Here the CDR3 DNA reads TGCAGCGTTGAGGTATTCGCGGGACAGGGGGCATATACGCAGTATTTT.